A single sample is the source of the 18 T cell receptor beta chains below, sequenced in a study of Graves' ophthalmopathy and Graves' hyperthyroidism. Amplification targeted the TCR beta CDR3 regions, with RNA transcripts as the source material. RT-PCR with HTBI primers came first, then second-round multiplex PCR. TCRdb recomputed calls from the multiplex PCR reads with MiXCR, one row per CDR3 protein. The table has 150,000 or so distinct CDR3 sequences, around two fifths seen once. The material sequenced was peripheral blood. The receptors derive from a young man with Graves' ophthalmopathy.

In this sample, this clonotype turned up many times. The chain has TRBV6-5 and TRBJ2-2; D call uncertain. This CDR3 contains 13 residues. The V end was cut by 4 bases, the J end by 8 bases, with 11 bases between. Germline CDR1 reads MNHEY; CDR2 reads SVGAGI. The CDR3 loop is CASSLYPGGELFF. The CDR3 DNA reads TGTGCCAGCAGTTTATACCCCGGGGGGGAGCTGTTTTTT.

This clonotype was found many times. The chain employs TRBV7-8 and TRBJ1-3, with a tentative D call TRBD1 (6 bases). This CDR3 comprises 17 residues. The V end lost 0 bases, the J end lost 3 bases, and 15 bases lay between the germline ends. Germline V gene sequence: CDR1 SGHVS, CDR2 FQNEAQ. The chain's CDR3 is CASSLARSGERGNTIYF. In DNA, the CDR3 is TGTGCCAGCAGCTTAGCGCGGTCAGGGGAGCGTGGAAACACCATATATTTT. The complete variable domain, with remaining parts taken from reference TRBV7-8 and TRBJ1-3, reads GAGVSQSPRYKVAKRGQDVALRCDPISGHVSLFWYQQALGQGPEFLTYFQNEAQLDKSGLPSDRFFAERPEGSVSTLKIQRTQQEDSAVYLCASSLARSGERGNTIYFGEGSWLTVV.

This clonotype was seen ten or more times. The chain employs TRBV6-2 or TRBV6-3 and TRBJ1-1; 7 bases match TRBD1. In germline, CDR1 is MNHEY, CDR2 SVGEGT. With 1 base clipped from V and 9 bases from J, the junction kept 5 bases outside the gene matches. This CDR3 is 13 amino acids long. CDR3 amino acids: CASSYFLQGKAFF. In nucleotides, the CDR3 is TGTGCCAGCAGTTACTTTCTACAGGGGAAAGCTTTCTTT.

V gene TRBV9 combines with J gene TRBJ1-3; D not certain. Germline V lookup: CDR1 SGDLS, CDR2 YYNGEE. CDR3 length: 13 amino acids. Trimming pared 3 bases from V and 4 bases from J, leaving 8 bases between. CDR3 amino acids: CASSAGGGNTIYF. Written as DNA, the CDR3 is TGTGCCAGCAGCGCGGGAGGGGGAAACACCATATATTTT.

The V call is TRBV12-3 or TRBV12-4, the J call TRBJ2-7; no clear D. V lost 5 bases to trimming and J lost 3 bases, with 17 bases between them. The CDR3 spans 15 residues. The CDR3 bases are TGTGCCAGCAGTCCCCCCCGGCAGGAGAGCTACGAGCAGTACTTC. Translated: CASSPPRQESYEQYF.

This clonotype came up many times. The junction and the germline gene differ at one end; a read error may be behind it. V is TRBV6-2 or TRBV6-3 and J is TRBJ2-3; 7 bases map to TRBD1. Germline CDR1 is MNHEY and CDR2 is SVGEGT. The CDR3 loop spans 15 amino acids. The chain's CDR3 is CASSSTGERTDTQYF. CDR3 in DNA: TGTGCCAGCAGTTCCACAGGGGAGCGCACAGATACGCAGTACTTT.

This clonotype was picked up a small number of times. The chain employs TRBV6-5 and TRBJ1-1; D possibly corresponds to TRBD1 (5 bases). V was trimmed by 3 bases and J by 6 bases, leaving 11 bases between them. The germline V gene encodes CDR1 MNHEY and CDR2 SVGAGI. This CDR3 comprises 13 residues. The DNA of the CDR3 is TGTGCCAGCAGTTATGGCCCAGGGTCTGAAGCTTTCTTT. This encodes CASSYGPGSEAFF.

This clonotype was picked up many times. The J gene is TRBJ2-7, the V gene TRBV7-3; D may be TRBD2 (7 bases). The CDR3 is made up of 21 amino acids. The V end lost 2 bases, the J end lost 3 bases, and 32 bases lay between the germline ends. Germline CDR1 and CDR2: SGHTA and FQGTGA. DNA for the CDR3: TGTGCCAGCAGCTTATTAGGGGGGGGCGCTTGGTGCAAACACAACATCTACGAGCAGTACTTC. Translated: CASSLLGGGAWCKHNIYEQYF.

The table lists this clonotype with many counts. This chain connects TRBV28 to TRBJ2-7, with 8 nucleotides matching TRBD1. V trimming: 4 bases; J trimming: 3 bases; junction bases outside the gene matches: 8. This CDR3 spans 15 amino acids. Germline-derived CDR1 and CDR2 are MDHEN and SYDVKM. CDR3 amino acids: CASSSYRDRSYEQYF. The CDR3 nucleotides read TGTGCCAGCAGTTCTTACAGGGACAGGAGCTACGAGCAGTACTTC.

This clonotype showed up many times. J is TRBJ1-5 and V is TRBV28, with TRBD1 matching over 9 bases. V lost 3 bases and J lost 0; bases outside the gene matches: 15. The CDR3 loop spans 20 amino acids. CDR1 and CDR2 (germline): MDHEN, SYDVKM. The CDR3 loop reads CASSLMPPGQGIYSNQPQHF. Here the CDR3 DNA reads TGTGCCAGCAGTTTGATGCCACCGGGACAGGGAATATATAGCAATCAGCCCCAGCATTTT.

The table lists this clonotype with many counts. The chain carries TRBV6-5 and TRBJ2-2; D remains ambiguous. With 7 bases removed from V and 6 bases from J, the gap between germline ends came to 15 bases. CDR3 length: 14 residues. The V gene's germline CDR1 is MNHEY and CDR2 SVGAGI. The CDR3 reads CASTLRLLAGELFF. The CDR3 DNA follows: TGTGCCAGCACCTTGAGGCTGCTAGCCGGGGAGCTGTTTTTT.

This clonotype came up many times. J is TRBJ1-1 and V is TRBV6-2 or TRBV6-3; tentative D call: TRBD1 (5 bases). The germline V gene encodes CDR1 MNHEY and CDR2 SVGEGT. Trimming removed 3 bases at V and 5 bases at J, with 10 bases between. There are 13 residues in the CDR3. CDR3 sequence reads: CASSYLGGTEAFF. CDR3 in DNA: TGTGCCAGCAGTTATCTCGGGGGAACTGAAGCTTTCTTT.

This clonotype was seen many times. For the CDR3, the DNA is TGTGCCAGTAGTATTCAGGGGGATAGCACTGAAGCTTTCTTT. Translating gives CASSIQGDSTEAFF. This chain connects TRBV19 to TRBJ1-1, with 7 bases lining up with TRBD1. The trim removed 3 bases at V and 4 bases at J, leaving 5 bases unmatched. Per the germline V gene, CDR1 is LNHDA and CDR2 is SQIVND (reference sequence). The CDR3 totals 14 residues. The full variable domain, with the rest looked up from reference TRBV19 and TRBJ1-1, is DGGITQSPKYLFRKEGQNVTLSCEQNLNHDAMYWYRQDPGQGLRLIYYSQIVNDFQKGDIAEGYSVSREKKESFPLTVTSAQKNPTAFYLCASSIQGDSTEAFFGQGTRLTVV.

This clonotype was recorded at least ten times. The chain links TRBV19 to TRBJ2-2; D not certain. Germline V CDR1 and CDR2: LNHDA, SQIVND (reference sequence). The CDR3 runs to 13 residues. V lost 6 bases and J lost 0, with 5 bases in between. The CDR3 sequence: CASRRTNTGELFF. Written as DNA, the CDR3 is TGTGCCAGTAGACGGACGAACACCGGGGAGCTGTTTTTT.

The V and J genes are TRBV9 and TRBJ2-5; TRBD2 aligns across 7 bases. With V trimmed by 1 base and J by 5 bases, 2 bases remained unmatched. CDR3 length: 13 residues. CDR1 and CDR2 from the germline V gene are SGDLS and YYNGEE. CDR3: CASSVSGKETQYF. CDR3 coding DNA: TGTGCCAGCAGCGTAAGCGGGAAGGAGACCCAGTACTTC.

Ten or more counts support this clonotype. The chain links TRBV12-3 or TRBV12-4 to TRBJ2-5, with D tentatively TRBD2 (5 bases). Deletions cut 5 bases from V and 2 bases from J, with 18 bases between. There are 16 residues in the CDR3. CDR3 amino acids: CASSPRPRVGQETQYF. In nucleotides, the CDR3 is TGTGCCAGCAGTCCAAGGCCGAGGGTTGGGCAAGAGACCCAGTACTTC.

This clonotype was recorded many times. The chain couples TRBV6-5 to TRBJ2-2; D unresolved. In germline, CDR1 is MNHEY, CDR2 SVGAGI. The CDR3 has 20 amino acids. Trimming stripped 2 bases from V and 2 bases from J, with 24 bases between. CDR3 sequence reads: CASSYERVATARRNTGELFF. CDR3 DNA: TGTGCCAGCAGTTACGAAAGGGTAGCTACGGCCCGCAGAAACACCGGGGAGCTGTTTTTT.

The chain combines TRBV30 with TRBJ1-5, with no clear D. CDR1 and CDR2 from the germline V gene are GTSNPN and SVGIG (reference sequence). This CDR3 contains 13 residues. V lost 3 bases to trimming and J lost 2 bases, with 8 bases between them. CDR3 protein: CAWSGDGNQPQHF. The DNA for the CDR3 is TGTGCCTGGAGCGGAGATGGCAATCAGCCCCAGCATTTT.